A selection of T cell receptor beta chains follows, all from one sample in a study of T cells after yellow fever vaccination. TCRdb processed the 5' RACE reads anew with MiXCR; each CDR3 protein has one entry. The repertoire holds a few hundred thousand distinct CDR3 sequences, with under 7.5% as singletons. Sequenced material: PBMCs, taken 5 days after the yellow fever booster vaccination. These receptors came from a man aged 25-45 years who received the YFV17D yellow fever vaccine. The CDR3 runs from the conserved cysteine through the conserved F or W. D genes are given only for firm matches. Size tells how often a clone was seen (once, few, many) or the class of an expanded clone, and some rows leave it out.

V,D,size,J,DNA,CDR3
TRBV4-1,TRBD2,.,TRBJ2-2,TGCGCCAGCAGAACTAGCGGGATAACCGGGGAGCTGTTTTTT,CASRTSGITGELFF
TRBV12-5,.,few,TRBJ1-5,TGTGCTAGTGGTTTGGGCCAAGTGAATCAGCCCCAGCATTTT,CASGLGQVNQPQHF
TRBV7-6,.,few,TRBJ2-1,TGTGCCAGCAGCCGGGACGGGGAACTCGGTGAGCAGTTCTTC,CASSRDGELGEQFF
TRBV19,.,few,TRBJ2-5,TGTGCCAGTAGCGGCGCAGCCGAGGGGGCCCAGTACTTC,CASSGAAEGAQYF
TRBV5-6,.,many,TRBJ2-7,TGTGCCAGCAGCACCACGGCAGGGTTTCTCAAGCAGTACTTC,CASSTTAGFLKQYF
TRBV18,.,few,TRBJ2-5,TGTGCCAGCTCACCACCGTCCCGGGGCCAAGAGACCCAGTACTTC,CASSPPSRGQETQYF
TRBV7-8,TRBD1,.,TRBJ2-7,TGTGCCAGCAGCTACAGCGGGACAGGGTTCTCCTACGAGCAGTACTTC,CASSYSGTGFSYEQYF
TRBV20-1,TRBD2,many,TRBJ2-4,TGCAGTGCTTGGGACGGGACTAGCGGGAGGGGAGCCAAAAACATTCAGTACTTC,CSAWDGTSGRGAKNIQYF
TRBV4-3,.,many,TRBJ2-7,TGCGCCAGCAGCCAAGACCACCTCGACTTCTACGAGCAGTACTTC,CASSQDHLDFYEQYF
TRBV7-6,.,many,TRBJ2-7,TGTGCCAGCAGCTTAGGCTACTACGAGCAGTACTTC,CASSLGYYEQYF
TRBV10-3,.,few,TRBJ2-3,TGTGCCATCAGTGAGTCGGGGGTTCGGACAGATACGCAGTATTTT,CAISESGVRTDTQYF
TRBV20-1,.,many,TRBJ2-5,TGCAGTGTCCGTGGGAGGCTCGGAAATCAAGAGACCCAGTACTTC,CSVRGRLGNQETQYF
TRBV20-1,.,.,TRBJ2-7,TGCTGTGCTAGAGATATGGCGGGGGCATACGAGCAGTACTTC,CCARDMAGAYEQYF
TRBV12-3/TRBV12-4,TRBD2,.,TRBJ2-7,TGTGCCAGCACCCCTCGGGGGGGGCTCGACGAGCAGTACTTC,CASTPRGGLDEQYF
TRBV2,TRBD1,.,TRBJ2-7,TGTGCCAGCAGGAGGCAGGGACAGGGCTACGAGCAGTACTTC,CASRRQGQGYEQYF
TRBV10-3,TRBD2,many,TRBJ2-1,TGTGCCATCAGTGATTACCGCGGGAGGGCCCTGGACAATGAGCAGTTCTTC,CAISDYRGRALDNEQFF
TRBV5-5,TRBD2,few,TRBJ2-3,TGTGCCAGCAGATCTCCCGGCGGGAGAGATACGCAGTATTTT,CASRSPGGRDTQYF
TRBV6-5,.,few,TRBJ2-7,TGTGCCAGCAGTTACTTGGGGGAGCAGTACTTC,CASSYLGEQYF
TRBV29-1,.,.,TRBJ1-2,TGCAGCGTTTTTGACAGTAACTATGGCTACACCTTC,CSVFDSNYGYTF
TRBV29-1,.,few,TRBJ1-1,TGCAGCGTTTCCCGCCAGGGCACTGAAGCTTTCTTT,CSVSRQGTEAFF
TRBV20-1,TRBD2,many,TRBJ2-2,TGCAGTGCTCTCAGCGGGAGGTCGACCGGGGAGCTGTTTTTT,CSALSGRSTGELFF
TRBV12-3/TRBV12-4,.,few,TRBJ2-1,TGTGCCAGCAGGCAGGGGAATGAGCAGTTCTTC,CASRQGNEQFF
TRBV7-8,.,few,TRBJ2-7,TGTGCCAGCAGCCCCCCAGGGAGCTCCCTCTCCTACGAGCAGTACTTC,CASSPPGSSLSYEQYF
TRBV18,.,few,TRBJ2-1,TGTGCCAGCTCACCACCGAGCCAGAACAATGAGCAGTTCTTC,CASSPPSQNNEQFF
TRBV27,.,many,TRBJ2-7,TGTGCCAGCAGGACCTCAGGCGGAAGCTCCTACGAGCAGTACTTC,CASRTSGGSSYEQYF
TRBV15,TRBD2,many,TRBJ2-7,TGTGCCACCAGCAGACTAAAAGGGACTAGCGGGAGGGGGATCCACGAGCAGTACTTC,CATSRLKGTSGRGIHEQYF
TRBV5-1,TRBD1,few,TRBJ2-7,TGCGCCAGCAGCTTGGACAGGGGGCAGGGCGAGCAGTACTTC,CASSLDRGQGEQYF
TRBV11-2,TRBD2,few,TRBJ2-1,TGTGCCAGCAGCTCCCTAGCGGGGGACCTCTACAATGAGCAGTTCTTC,CASSSLAGDLYNEQFF
TRBV20-1,.,few,TRBJ1-2,TGCAGTGCTAGAGATCCGGGGGGGGGCGCGAAGGGCTACACCTTC,CSARDPGGGAKGYTF
TRBV7-9,TRBD2,few,TRBJ2-7,TGTGCCAGCAGCTTAGGTAGCGGGAGAACGGTTTACGAGCAGTACTTC,CASSLGSGRTVYEQYF
TRBV4-3,TRBD2,.,TRBJ2-3,TGCGCCAGCAGCCAAAGCCCTAGCGGGAGAGGTGAAGATACGCAGTATTTT,CASSQSPSGRGEDTQYF
TRBV5-5,TRBD2,many,TRBJ2-7,TGTGCCAGCAGCCGGGAGGTAGCGGGAGCCTACGAGCAGTACTTC,CASSREVAGAYEQYF
TRBV5-1,.,.,TRBJ1-4,TGCGCCAGCAGCTTGGAGAAAACTAATGAAAAACTGTTTTTT,CASSLEKTNEKLFF